This note documents a single T cell receptor (beta chain) sequence. The data were taken from a study of blood T cell repertoires in COVID-19. The overall study: COVID-19 samples from acute and convalescent phases originated in the United States, Italy and Spain. PBMCs, B-cell-depleted T cells, or T cells provided the cDNA or gDNA that made up the material.

In germline, CDR1 is LNHDA, CDR2 SQIVND (reference sequence). V gave up 5 bases and J gave up 5 bases, with 12 bases separating them. The CDR3 is 13 amino acids. In the original analysis: From reference gene primer amplification, estimates of nucleated cell counts were derived. Only in-frame clones appear in the TCRdb table, and some are missing; sequencing was by immunoSEQ multiplex PCR. V, J and clone size are those of that table, while D and trimming were read from the DNA. The sample lists 40,000 to 55,000 clones, about 89% occurring once. The V call is TRBV19, the J call TRBJ1-2, with D possibly being TRBD1 (5 bases). The receptor was isolated from a human donor in a cohort sampled during active COVID-19. The sample consisted of peripheral blood. The CDR3 nucleotides are TGTGCCAGTAGTGCGGGACTTTATTATGGCTACACCTTC. Translating gives CASSAGLYYGYTF.